The 11 T cell receptor beta chains reported below all come from one sample, sequenced in a study of blood T cells in healthy people across ages. It was with a sample-barcoded 5' primer and a J-beta primer mix that a second PCR of about 6 to 11 cycles was run. TCRdb reprocessed the 5' RACE reads via MiXCR and lists one record per CDR3 protein. The sample holds roughly 1,700,000 distinct CDR3 sequences, 28% seen once. The sequenced sample was blood. These receptors were obtained from a woman in her 30s in good health.

In this sample, this clonotype turned up a few times. The J gene is TRBJ2-7, the V gene TRBV5-5, with a possible D match to TRBD2 (6 bases). This CDR3 comprises 14 residues. V shed 3 bases and J shed 6 bases, with 16 bases lying between them. The germline V gene has CDR1 SGHKS and CDR2 YYEKEE (reference sequence). The CDR3 sequence: CASSWQEGMGEQYF. The CDR3 nucleotides read TGTGCCAGCAGCTGGCAGGAGGGCATGGGCGAGCAGTACTTC.

This clonotype was seen a single time. This chain connects TRBV6-1 to TRBJ2-5; maybe TRBD1 (6 bases). The germline V gene encodes CDR1 MNHNS and CDR2 SASEGT. The CDR3 extends over 14 amino acids. Trimming shortened V by 6 bases and J by 3 bases, and 14 bases separated the two germline ends. CDR3 loop: CASSKITGKETQYF. For the CDR3, the DNA is TGTGCCAGCAGCAAGATTACAGGGAAAGAGACCCAGTACTTC.

The V gene is TRBV20-1, the J gene TRBJ2-2, with a weak D call TRBD2 (6 bases). V was cut by 3 bases and J by 5 bases, with 16 bases left in between. The CDR3 covers 15 residues. CDR1 is DFQATT and CDR2 is SNEGSKA in the germline V gene (reference sequence). The chain's CDR3 is CSARTSSVGTGELFF. The DNA for the CDR3 is TGCAGTGCTAGGACTTCTAGCGTTGGTACCGGGGAGCTGTTTTTT.

Many counts were recorded for this clonotype. This rearrangement joins TRBV5-1 to TRBJ2-1; unclear D gene. Germline-derived CDR1 and CDR2 are SGHRS and YFSETQ. Trimming stripped 2 bases from V and 5 bases from J, with 8 bases between. The length of the CDR3 is 13 residues. The CDR3 DNA reads as TGCGCCAGCAGCTTACAACAGAACAATGAGCAGTTCTTC. Protein sequence: CASSLQQNNEQFF.

This chain connects TRBV3-1 to TRBJ1-5; possibly TRBD1 for D (6 bases). V lost 1 base to trimming and J lost 4 bases, with 11 bases between them. The CDR3 runs 15 residues. Looked up from germline, CDR1 is LGHDT and CDR2 is YNNKEL (reference sequence). CDR3 sequence reads: CASSQGGGPNQPQHF. The CDR3 bases are TGTGCCAGCAGCCAAGGAGGGGGACCTAATCAGCCCCAGCATTTT.

There are a few counts of this clonotype. The V and J genes are TRBV5-1 and TRBJ2-1; TRBD2 might be the D (6 bases). V was trimmed by 5 bases and J by 0 bases, leaving 15 bases between them. CDR1 and CDR2 from the germline V gene are SGHRS and YFSETQ. The CDR3 is made up of 16 amino acids. In DNA form, the CDR3 reads TGCGCCAGCAGACGCGGAGGGACGAGCTCCTACAATGAGCAGTTCTTC. Translated: CASRRGGTSSYNEQFF.

Only one count was recorded for this clonotype. The junction departs from the called germline gene at one end, perhaps through a read error. The genes are TRBV2 and TRBJ2-1; D is perhaps TRBD2 (6 bases). The CDR3 length is 13 residues. Germline CDR1 SNHLY, CDR2 FYNNEI. CDR3 nucleotide sequence: TGTGTCAGCAGTGAGGGACCGCGGGGTGAGCAGTTCTTC. This codes for CVSSEGPRGEQFF.

V usage is TRBV14 and J usage is TRBJ2-3, with D possibly matching TRBD2 (5 bases). Trimming stripped 6 bases from V and 0 bases from J, with 10 bases between. Germline CDR1 is SGHDN and CDR2 is FVKESK. The CDR3 spans 14 residues. The CDR3 sequence is CASRRAASTDTQYF. In DNA, the CDR3 is TGTGCCAGCAGGCGGGCCGCTAGCACAGATACGCAGTATTTT. Based on the CDR3 plus reference TRBV14 and TRBJ2-3, the full variable domain is EAGVTQFPSHSVIEKGQTVTLRCDPISGHDNLYWYRRVMGKEIKFLLHFVKESKQDESGMPNNRFLAERTGGTYSTLKVQPAELEDSGVYFCASRRAASTDTQYFGPGTRLTVL.

Ten or more counts support this clonotype. Written as DNA, the CDR3 is TGTGCCAGCCGGGGACTCGGTGGGGTGCAAGAGACCCAGTACTTC. Its protein product is CASRGLGGVQETQYF. The chain has TRBV6-2 or TRBV6-3 and TRBJ2-5, with D perhaps TRBD2 (6 bases). Between the trimmed V and J ends, which lost 8 bases and 2 bases, there was a span of 18 bases. The CDR3 has 15 residues. In germline, CDR1 is MNHEY, CDR2 SVGEGT.

A remark on this clonotype: Its ends do not fully match the called genes, so a read error is possible. V and J are TRBV29-1 and TRBJ2-1, with 8 bases lining up with TRBD2. There are 17 residues in the CDR3. The germline V gene encodes CDR1 SQVTM and CDR2 ANQGSEA. DNA of the CDR3: TGCAGCGTTGGTGGGGTCGGGGGGGCTAGCTCCTACAATAAGCAGTTCTTC. Protein: CSVGGVGGASSYNKQFF.

The chain is built from TRBV7-2 and TRBJ2-3, with 9 bases fitting TRBD2. This CDR3 comprises 16 residues. The J segment lost 2 bases and the V segment lost 5 bases, leaving 8 bases of the junction unmatched. Germline assignment: CDR1 SGHTA and CDR2 FQGNSA. The CDR3 DNA reads TGTGCCAGCAGCCCTCGCGGGGGGGCTTCCACAGATACGCAGTATTTT. This gives the protein CASSPRGGASTDTQYF.